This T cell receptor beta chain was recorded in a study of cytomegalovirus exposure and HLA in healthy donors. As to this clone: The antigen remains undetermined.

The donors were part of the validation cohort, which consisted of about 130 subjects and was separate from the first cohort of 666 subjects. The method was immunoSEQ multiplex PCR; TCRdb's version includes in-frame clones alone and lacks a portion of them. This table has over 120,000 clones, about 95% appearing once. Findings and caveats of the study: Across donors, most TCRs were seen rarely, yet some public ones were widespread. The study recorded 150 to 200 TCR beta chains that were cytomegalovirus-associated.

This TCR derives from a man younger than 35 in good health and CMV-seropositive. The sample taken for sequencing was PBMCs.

The CDR3 spells CASSWTGSEQYF. In DNA, the CDR3 is TGTGCCAGCAGCTGGACAGGGAGCGAGCAGTACTTC. The V gene is TRBV7-2, the J gene TRBJ2-7, with 8 bases lining up with TRBD1. With V trimmed by 4 bases and J by 6 bases, 2 bases remained unmatched. The CDR3 runs 12 residues. Germline lookup yields CDR1 SGHTA and CDR2 FQGNSA.